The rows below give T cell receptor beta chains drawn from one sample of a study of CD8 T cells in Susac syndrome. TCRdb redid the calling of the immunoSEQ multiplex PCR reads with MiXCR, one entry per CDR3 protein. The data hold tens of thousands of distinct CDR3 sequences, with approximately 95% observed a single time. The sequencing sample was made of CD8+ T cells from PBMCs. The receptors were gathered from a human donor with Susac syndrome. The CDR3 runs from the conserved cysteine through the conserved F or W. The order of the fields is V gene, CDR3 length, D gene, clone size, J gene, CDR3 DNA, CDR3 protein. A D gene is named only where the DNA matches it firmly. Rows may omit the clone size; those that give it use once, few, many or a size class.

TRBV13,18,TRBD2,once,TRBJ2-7,TGTGCCAGCAGACCTAAACCGGGACTAGCGGGAGGCAGCGACGAGCAGTACTTC,CASRPKPGLAGGSDEQYF
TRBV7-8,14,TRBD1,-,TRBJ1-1,TGTGCCAGCAGCTGGACAGGGGGCTCGACTGAAGCTTTCTTT,CASSWTGGSTEAFF
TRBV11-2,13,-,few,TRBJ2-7,TGTGCCAGCAGCTTCGGCGGTGACTACGAGCAGTACTTC,CASSFGGDYEQYF
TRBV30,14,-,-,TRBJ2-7,TGTGCCTGGAGGGGGGACGGGAGCTCCTACGAGCAGTACTTC,CAWRGDGSSYEQYF
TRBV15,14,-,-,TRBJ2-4,TGTGCCACCAGAGGATCGGCAGGGAAAAACATTCAGTACTTC,CATRGSAGKNIQYF
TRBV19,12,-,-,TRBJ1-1,TGTGCCAGTAGTCCCAGTGGCACTGAAGCTTTCTTT,CASSPSGTEAFF
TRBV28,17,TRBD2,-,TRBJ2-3,TGTGCCAGCAGTTCCTCCGGTGGGGGAGGGCCGATTGATACGCAGTATTTT,CASSSSGGGGPIDTQYF
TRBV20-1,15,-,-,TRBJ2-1,TGCAGTGCTAGAGGGATCTCGAGCTCCTACAATGAGCAGTTCTTC,CSARGISSSYNEQFF
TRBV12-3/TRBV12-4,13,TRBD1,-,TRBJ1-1,TGTGCCAGCAGTTTGGACAGGGGGCTTCGAGCTTTCTTT,CASSLDRGLRAFF
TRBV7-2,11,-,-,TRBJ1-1,TGTGCCAGCAGCTTAAACCTTGAAGCTTTCTTT,CASSLNLEAFF
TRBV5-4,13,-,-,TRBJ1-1,TGTGCCAGCAGCTTGGATCGGAACACTGAAGCTTTCTTT,CASSLDRNTEAFF
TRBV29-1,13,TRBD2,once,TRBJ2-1,TGCAGCGTCGGACTAGCGGACCCCGGTGAGCAGTTCTTC,CSVGLADPGEQFF
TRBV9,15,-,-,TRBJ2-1,TGTGCCAGCAGCGTAGAAGGGTATAGAGGAAATGAGCAGTTCTTC,CASSVEGYRGNEQFF
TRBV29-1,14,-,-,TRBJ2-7,TGCAGCGTTGAAGACCCTAACTTAGGCTACGAGCAGTACTTC,CSVEDPNLGYEQYF
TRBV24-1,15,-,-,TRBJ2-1,TGTGCCACCAGTGAGTTTGGGAGTTCCTACAATGAGCAGTTCTTC,CATSEFGSSYNEQFF
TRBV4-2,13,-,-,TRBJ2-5,TGTGCCAGCAGCGGATCGGGGTTAGAGACCCAGTACTTC,CASSGSGLETQYF
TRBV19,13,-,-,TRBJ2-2,TGTGCCAGTAGTGCCGGAACCCCGGGGGAGCTGTTTTTT,CASSAGTPGELFF
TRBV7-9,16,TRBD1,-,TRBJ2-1,TGTGCCAGCAGCTTTGGGACAGGGGCATCCTACAATGAGCAGTTCTTC,CASSFGTGASYNEQFF
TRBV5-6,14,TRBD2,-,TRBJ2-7,TGTGCCAGCAGCCTGGGACTAGCGGGAGGAGACCAGTACTTC,CASSLGLAGGDQYF
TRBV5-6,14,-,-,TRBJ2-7,TGTGCCAGCAGCTTTCTCAGGGACTCCTACGAGCAGTACTTC,CASSFLRDSYEQYF
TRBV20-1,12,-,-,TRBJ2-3,TGCAGTGCTAGACATGAGTTGGATACGCAGTATTTT,CSARHELDTQYF
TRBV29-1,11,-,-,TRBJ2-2,TGCAGCGTTCCAGGGTCCGGGGAGCTGTTTTTT,CSVPGSGELFF
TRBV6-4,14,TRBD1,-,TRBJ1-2,TGTGCCAGCAGCGGGACAGGGGGTGGAGATGGCTACACCTTC,CASSGTGGGDGYTF
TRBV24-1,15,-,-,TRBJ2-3,TGTGCCACCAGTGATTTCCAGGGGGGAACAGATACGCAGTATTTT,CATSDFQGGTDTQYF
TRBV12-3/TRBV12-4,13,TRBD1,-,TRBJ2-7,TGTGCCAGCCGGGACAGGGGTATGAACGAGCAGTACTTC,CASRDRGMNEQYF
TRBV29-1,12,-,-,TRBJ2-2,TGCAGCGTTTTGGAAAACACCGGGGAGCTGTTTTTT,CSVLENTGELFF
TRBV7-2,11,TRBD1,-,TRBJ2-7,TGTGCCAGCCGGGACAGTTCCGAGCAGTACTTC,CASRDSSEQYF
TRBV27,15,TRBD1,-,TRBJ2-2,TGTGCCAGCAGTTCGACAGGGTGGGACACCGGGGAGCTGTTTTTT,CASSSTGWDTGELFF
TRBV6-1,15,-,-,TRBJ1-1,TGTGCCAGCATAATCAGGGGCGGTATGGACACTGAAGCTTTCTTT,CASIIRGGMDTEAFF
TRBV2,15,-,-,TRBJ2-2,TGTGCCAGCAGTGGGACTTGGGGGGACACCGGGGAGCTGTTTTTT,CASSGTWGDTGELFF
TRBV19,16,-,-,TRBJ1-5,TGTGCCAGTAGTACCCAGACAGGACCGGCCTCACAGCCCCAGCATTTT,CASSTQTGPASQPQHF
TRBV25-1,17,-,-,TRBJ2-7,TGTGCCAGCAGTGAACGGGCACTAGCTCTGTTACCCTACGAGCAGTACTTC,CASSERALALLPYEQYF
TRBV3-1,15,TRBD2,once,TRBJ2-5,TGTGCCAGCAGCCAAGCGGCACTAGCGGAAGAGACCCAGTACTTC,CASSQAALAEETQYF
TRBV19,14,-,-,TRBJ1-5,TGTGCCAGTATGGCGGAAAATAGCAATCAGCCCCAGCATTTT,CASMAENSNQPQHF
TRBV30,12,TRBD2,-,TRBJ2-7,TGTGCCTCGGGACTAGCCCGACACGAGCAGTACTTC,CASGLARHEQYF
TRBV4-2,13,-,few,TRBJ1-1,TGTGCCAGCAGCCCTACAGGGAACACTGAAGCTTTCTTT,CASSPTGNTEAFF